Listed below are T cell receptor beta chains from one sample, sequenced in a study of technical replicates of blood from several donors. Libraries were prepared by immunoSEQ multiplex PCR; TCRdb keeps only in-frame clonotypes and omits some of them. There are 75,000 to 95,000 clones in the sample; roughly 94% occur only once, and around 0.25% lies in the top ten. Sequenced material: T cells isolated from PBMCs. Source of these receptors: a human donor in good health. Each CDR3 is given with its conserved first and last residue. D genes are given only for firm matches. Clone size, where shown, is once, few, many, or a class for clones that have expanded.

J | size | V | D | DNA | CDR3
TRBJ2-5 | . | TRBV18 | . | TGTGCCAGCTCACCCCGGGACCAAGAGACCCAGTACTTC | CASSPRDQETQYF
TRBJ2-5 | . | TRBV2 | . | TGTGCCAGCAGTCCAGCTAGGGGGACCCAGTACTTC | CASSPARGTQYF
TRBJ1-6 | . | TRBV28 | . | TGTGCCAGCAGTTTACATGAGAGTAATTCACCCCTCCACTTT | CASSLHESNSPLHF
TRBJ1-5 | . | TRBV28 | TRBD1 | TGTGCCAGCAGTTTTGGGGGACAGGTTAGCAATCAGCCCCAGCATTTT | CASSFGGQVSNQPQHF
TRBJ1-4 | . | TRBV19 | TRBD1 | TGTGCCAGTAGTATCAGGGGGCTGGATGAAAAACTGTTTTTT | CASSIRGLDEKLFF
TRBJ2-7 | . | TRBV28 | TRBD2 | TGTGCCAGCAGTTTCCGCTCTAGCGGTAGCTCCTACGAGCAGTACTTC | CASSFRSSGSSYEQYF
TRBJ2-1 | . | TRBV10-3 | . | TGTGCCATCGGCCCTGGCGGCAACAATGAGCAGTTCTTC | CAIGPGGNNEQFF
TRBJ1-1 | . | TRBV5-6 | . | TGTGCCAGCAGCTTGGGTTTCTCCGGCGGGAACACTGAAGCTTTCTTT | CASSLGFSGGNTEAFF
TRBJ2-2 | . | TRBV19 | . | TGTGCCAGTAGTATAAGGGGTGGGGCGGTCACCGGGGAGCTGTTTTTT | CASSIRGGAVTGELFF
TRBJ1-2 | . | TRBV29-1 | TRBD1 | TGCAGCGCCGGGAAAACAGGGACAGAGAACTATGGCTACACCTTC | CSAGKTGTENYGYTF
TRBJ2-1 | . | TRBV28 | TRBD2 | TGTGCCAGCAGATCTAGCGGGAGTGCCTACAATGAGCAGTTCTTC | CASRSSGSAYNEQFF
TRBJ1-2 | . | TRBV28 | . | TGTGCCAGCAGTTCACGGGGTTATGGCTACACCTTC | CASSSRGYGYTF
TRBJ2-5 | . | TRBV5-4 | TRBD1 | TGTGCCAGCAGCTTGGCCGGGACAGGGCAAGAGACCCAGTACTTC | CASSLAGTGQETQYF
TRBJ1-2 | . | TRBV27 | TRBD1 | TGTGCCAGCAGTCCCGGGACAGGGAGGAATGGCTACACCTTC | CASSPGTGRNGYTF
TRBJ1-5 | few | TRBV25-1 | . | TGTGCCAGCAGTGAGGACATAACCCAGCCCCAGCATTTT | CASSEDITQPQHF
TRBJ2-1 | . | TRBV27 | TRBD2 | TGTGCCAGCAGTTTAGCGGGAGAATTTGAGCAGTTCTTC | CASSLAGEFEQFF
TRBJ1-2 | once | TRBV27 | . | TGTGCCAGCAGTTTATCTTTAGATGTTAACTATGGCTACACCTTC | CASSLSLDVNYGYTF
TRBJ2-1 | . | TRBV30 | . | TGTGCCTGGAGTCCCAACTTCTCCTACAATGAGCAGTTCTTC | CAWSPNFSYNEQFF